This entry describes one T cell receptor beta chain. The germline V gene has CDR1 KGHSH and CDR2 LQKENI. Trimming shortened V by 5 bases and J by 1 base, and 10 bases separated the two germline ends. There are 14 residues in the CDR3. These data originate in a study of blood T cell repertoires in COVID-19. Study-level background: T cells, B-cell-depleted T cells, or PBMCs provided the cDNA or gDNA that served as material.

Generated by immunoSEQ multiplex PCR, the TCRdb table keeps only in-frame clones and is missing some. The sample carries 200,000 to 300,000 clones, 87% recorded once. The clonotype originates from a woman between 35 and 50 years old who had recovered from COVID-19. V gene TRBV18 combines with J gene TRBJ2-3; D perhaps matches TRBD1 (6 bases). The sequenced sample consisted of peripheral blood. CDR3 protein: CASSSRTGTDTQYF. CDR3 nucleotide sequence: TGTGCCAGCTCATCAAGGACAGGCACAGATACGCAGTATTTT.